The 9 T cell receptor beta chains below were found in one sample sequenced in a study of Ad26.COV2.S vaccination and SARS-CoV-2 variants. Sample treatment: 15 to 20 received Ad26.COV2.S at low or high dose, single or two shots; a few received placebo; per-sample allocation not given. Samples were taken on day 63 after the first vaccine or placebo injection. The repertoire was sequenced with immunoSEQ multiplex PCR; TCRdb's copy has only in-frame clones and lacks some. The data contain 400,000 to 500,000 clones, roughly 89% of them singletons. The input for sequencing was peripheral blood, taken in a trial of Ad26.COV2.S vaccine versus placebo. These receptors were collected from a person aged 18-60 years who received the Ad26.COV2.S COVID-19 vaccine or a placebo.

CDR3 sequence (DNA): TGTGCCAGCAGCCCCCAAGGGGGTAACTATGGCTACACCTTC. Protein: CASSPQGGNYGYTF. The chain recombines TRBV13 with TRBJ1-2; D might be TRBD1 (6 bases). CDR3 length equals 14 residues. The V end lost 5 bases, the J end lost 1 base, and 11 bases lay between the germline ends. From germline, CDR1 is PRHDT and CDR2 FYEKMQ (reference sequence).

The V and J genes are TRBV7-9 and TRBJ1-2; the D gene is possibly TRBD1 (5 bases). Germline V lookup: CDR1 SEHNR, CDR2 FQNEAQ (reference sequence). Trimming shortened V by 4 bases and J by 5 bases, and 14 bases separated the two germline ends. The CDR3 covers 14 residues. CDR3 loop: CASSSRGGRYGYTF. The CDR3 coding sequence is TGTGCCAGCAGCTCCCGGGGGGGGAGGTATGGCTACACCTTC.

This clone showed up just a few times. The chain links TRBV19 to TRBJ1-5, with unresolved D. Germline loops: CDR1 LNHDA, CDR2 SQIVND (reference sequence). V lost 1 base and J lost 2, with 18 bases in between. CDR3 size: 18 residues. For the CDR3, the DNA is TGTGCCAGTAGTATAGCCCCCGTAAGGGTAAAGGGCAATCAGCCCCAGCATTTT. It is translated as CASSIAPVRVKGNQPQHF.

J is TRBJ1-4 and V is TRBV4-3, with D maybe TRBD1 (5 bases). The V end was cut by 0 bases, the J end by 6 bases, with 14 bases between. Germline CDR1 and CDR2: LGHNA and YSLEER. The CDR3 extends over 16 amino acids. For the CDR3, the DNA is TGCGCCAGCAGCCAAGATTTATCAGGGTTTTATGAAAAACTGTTTTTT. It specifies CASSQDLSGFYEKLFF.

The rearrangement links TRBV5-1 to TRBJ1-6; D gene ambiguous. CDR1 and CDR2 (germline): SGHRS, YFSETQ. The CDR3 spans 16 residues. Trimming stripped 0 bases from V and 6 bases from J, with 13 bases between. Here the CDR3 reads CASSLASSTGNSPLHF. Here the CDR3 DNA reads TGCGCCAGCAGCTTGGCAAGTAGTACTGGTAATTCACCCCTCCACTTT.

The rearrangement joins TRBV6-6 to TRBJ1-5; perhaps TRBD1 as D (6 bases). Germline V CDR1 and CDR2: MNHNY, SVGAGI (reference sequence). The CDR3 extends over 15 amino acids. V shed 2 bases and J shed 3 bases, with 11 bases lying between them. The CDR3 loop is CASSYRGQDNQPQHF. Here the CDR3 DNA reads TGTGCCAGCAGTTACCGGGGACAAGACAATCAGCCCCAGCATTTT.

The chain recombines TRBV27 with TRBJ1-1; TRBD1 matches at 8 bases. V was pared by 6 bases and J by 5 bases, with 8 bases of the junction left unmatched. Per germline, CDR1 MNHEY and CDR2 SMNVEV (reference sequence). The CDR3 contains 14 residues. In DNA, the CDR3 is TGTGCCAGCAGCCCCCAGGGGGCCTATACTGAAGCTTTCTTT. Translation: CASSPQGAYTEAFF.

V is TRBV27 and J is TRBJ2-7; D perhaps matches TRBD1 (5 bases). V lost 5 bases and J 0 bases, leaving 14 bases between the germline ends. Germline CDR1 is MNHEY and CDR2 is SMNVEV (reference sequence). This CDR3 region has 15 residues. This chain's CDR3 is CASSNLDTSSYEQYF. Here the CDR3 DNA reads TGTGCCAGCAGTAATTTGGACACCAGCTCCTACGAGCAGTACTTC.

V and J are TRBV5-5 and TRBJ2-2, with unresolved D. The CDR3 runs to 14 residues. Deletions cut 0 bases from V and 4 bases from J, with 7 bases between. From germline, CDR1 is SGHKS and CDR2 YYEKEE (reference sequence). DNA of the CDR3: TGTGCCAGCAGCTTGGTGGGTGGCACCGGGGAGCTGTTTTTT. Its protein product is CASSLVGGTGELFF. The variable domain in full, with the rest retrieved from reference TRBV5-5 and TRBJ2-2, is DAGVTQSPTHLIKTRGQQVTLRCSPISGHKSVSWYQQVLGQGPQFIFQYYEKEERGRGNFPDRFSARQFPNYSSELNVNALLLGDSALYLCASSLVGGTGELFFGEGSRLTVL.